These 10 T cell receptor beta chains came from one sample sequenced in a study of blood T cell repertoires in COVID-19. The repertoire was sequenced with immunoSEQ multiplex PCR; TCRdb's copy has only in-frame clones and lacks some. The data show 390,000 or so clones, with 89% seen just once and approximately 3% held by the top ten. The sequenced sample was peripheral blood. Every receptor here comes from a woman under 40 with COVID-19, enrolled during active disease.

CDR3: CASSLRTGGANVLTF. CDR3 coding DNA: TGTGCCAGTAGTCTTCGGACAGGTGGGGCCAACGTCCTGACTTTC. J is TRBJ2-6 and V is TRBV19; TRBD1 aligns across 7 bases. The germline CDR1 and CDR2 sequences are LNHDA and SQIVND (reference sequence). The CDR3 has 15 residues. The trim removed 5 bases at V and 3 bases at J, leaving 4 bases unmatched. The whole variable domain, remainder taken from reference TRBV19 and TRBJ2-6, is DGGITQSPKYLFRKEGQNVTLSCEQNLNHDAMYWYRQDPGQGLRLIYYSQIVNDFQKGDIAEGYSVSREKKESFPLTVTSAQKNPTAFYLCASSLRTGGANVLTFGAGSRLTVL.

The gene calls are TRBV5-6 and TRBJ2-3, with D unresolved. Trimming removed 0 bases at V and 3 bases at J, with 11 bases between. Germline V gene lookup returns CDR1 SGHDT and CDR2 YYEEEE. The CDR3 totals 15 residues. The chain's CDR3 is CASSLGWAMTDTQYF. The CDR3 coding sequence is TGTGCCAGCAGCTTGGGGTGGGCAATGACAGATACGCAGTATTTT.

This chain uses TRBV6-4 with TRBJ1-5; 7 nucleotides line up with TRBD1. The CDR3 is 15 residues long. Trimming removed 4 bases from V and 1 base from J; junction bases left unmatched: 4. From germline, CDR1 is MRHNA and CDR2 SNTAGT. In DNA form, the CDR3 reads TGTGCCAGCAGTGCAGGGGGAGAGAGCAATCAGCCCCAGCATTTT. The encoded protein is CASSAGGESNQPQHF.

The chain employs TRBV5-4 and TRBJ2-1; 13 bases line up with TRBD2. There are 16 residues in the CDR3. The germline gives CDR1 SGHNT, CDR2 YYREEE (reference sequence). V lost 5 bases, J lost 3 bases, and 5 bases stayed unmatched. Written as DNA, the CDR3 is TGTGCCAGCAGTTTATGGACTAGCGGGAGCTACAATGAGCAGTTCTTC. Amino acids: CASSLWTSGSYNEQFF.

The rearrangement joins TRBV4-1 to TRBJ1-2, with a tentative D call TRBD1 (6 bases). This CDR3 spans 15 amino acids. Germline V gives CDR1 MGHRA, CDR2 YSYEKL. V was clipped by 0 bases and J by 12 bases, with 20 bases between them. The CDR3 protein is CASSQDTSLGGVDTF. Here the CDR3 DNA reads TGCGCCAGCAGCCAAGATACATCTTTAGGGGGTGTTGACACCTTC.

This chain links TRBV18 with TRBJ2-6, with D perhaps TRBD1 (5 bases). V shed 2 bases and J shed 2 bases, with 7 bases lying between them. The CDR3 contains 15 residues. Germline CDR1 KGHSH, CDR2 LQKENI. The CDR3 coding sequence is TGTGCCAGCTCACCAGTAGGGGCTGGGGCCAACGTCCTGACTTTC. Protein product: CASSPVGAGANVLTF. Variable domain in full (rest from reference TRBV18 and TRBJ2-6): NAGVMQNPRHLVRRRGQEARLRCSPMKGHSHVYWYRQLPEEGLKFMVYLQKENIIDESGMPKERFSAEFPKEGPSILRIQQVVRGDSAAYFCASSPVGAGANVLTFGAGSRLTVL.

V is TRBV18 and J is TRBJ1-6, with 8 bases that match TRBD1. The CDR3 runs to 14 residues. After removal of 6 bases from V and 7 bases from J, the junction contained 5 bases not matched to a gene. CDR1 is KGHSH and CDR2 is LQKENI in the germline V gene. The CDR3 DNA reads TGTGCCAGCTCCCCAGGGGGCGGGAATTCACCCCTCCACTTT. It encodes CASSPGGGNSPLHF.

The V gene is TRBV7-2, the J gene TRBJ1-4, with D possibly matching TRBD1 (6 bases). In germline, CDR1 is SGHTA, CDR2 FQGNSA. CDR3 length: 15 amino acids. Deletions cut 2 bases from V and 3 bases from J, with 10 bases between. The CDR3 sequence is CASSLRAGANEKLFF. The CDR3 DNA reads TGTGCCAGCAGCTTAAGGGCAGGGGCTAATGAAAAACTGTTTTTT.

The V and J genes are TRBV3-1 (or the pseudogene TRBV3-2) and TRBJ2-3, with D unclear. Trimming took 4 bases from V and 6 from J, leaving 8 bases between them. The germline gives CDR1 LGHDT, CDR2 YNNKEL (reference sequence). This CDR3 spans 12 amino acids. CDR3 in amino acids: CASSPEEDTQYF. In nucleotides, the CDR3 is TGTGCCAGCAGCCCCGAAGAGGATACGCAGTATTTT.

The V and J genes are TRBV14 and TRBJ2-7; D remains unclear. The CDR3 totals 12 residues. CDR1 and CDR2 (germline): SGHDN, FVKESK. V lost 4 bases and J 9 bases, leaving 13 bases between the germline ends. This CDR3 reads CASSPSLEWQYF. CDR3 bases: TGTGCCAGCAGCCCCAGCCTAGAATGGCAGTACTTC.